A selection of T cell receptor beta chains follows, all from one sample in a study of OX40 agonist ivuxolimab in advanced cancers. Measured with immunoSEQ multiplex PCR; TCRdb has only the in-frame clones, and not every one. Of fewer than 35,000 clones in the sample, roughly 81% are singletons; the top ten hold around 19%. The sample here was CD4+ or CD8+ T cells sorted from blood, taken in a trial of the OX40 agonist ivuxolimab. The receptors shown here come from an adult with an advanced solid tumor such as melanoma, head and neck, liver or kidney cancer. Each CDR3 is given with its conserved first and last residue. The D gene is left open where the match is weak. Size is omitted from some rows. Given values are once, few, many or a class for expanded clones.

clone size,J gene,D gene,V gene,CDR3 DNA,CDR3 protein
few,TRBJ2-2,NA,TRBV5-8,TGTGCCAGCAGCTTATTCCAGGGGAACACCGGGGAGCTGTTTTTT,CASSLFQGNTGELFF
NA,TRBJ1-5,NA,TRBV10-1,TGCGCCAGCAGTGAGCTTGGCAATCAGCCCCAGCATTTT,CASSELGNQPQHF
few,TRBJ2-5,TRBD2,TRBV7-8,TGTGCCAGCAGAAAGGCGGGAGGAACACAGACCCAGTACTTC,CASRKAGGTQTQYF
NA,TRBJ1-6,NA,TRBV21-1,TGTGCCAGCAGCAAAAACCGGGGCGACAGGGTAGAAAGTTCACCCCTCCACTTT,CASSKNRGDRVESSPLHF
NA,TRBJ1-5,NA,TRBV9,TGTGCCAGCAGCGTAGGGTCGGGGGGGAATCAGCCCCAGCATTTT,CASSVGSGGNQPQHF
NA,TRBJ1-1,NA,TRBV7-9,TGTGCCAGCAGCTTAGCGGATAGCACTGAAGCTTTCTTT,CASSLADSTEAFF
NA,TRBJ1-5,NA,TRBV7-9,TGTGCCAGCAGCTTTAGCAATCAGCCCCAGCATTTT,CASSFSNQPQHF
NA,TRBJ1-1,NA,TRBV5-1,TGCGCCAGCAGGCAAACCAGGATGTCTGAAGCTTTCTTT,CASRQTRMSEAFF
NA,TRBJ2-3,NA,TRBV5-1,TGCGCCAGTAATGTGGGGGGCGGCACAGATACGCAGTATTTT,CASNVGGGTDTQYF
once,TRBJ2-5,NA,TRBV29-1,TGCAGCGTTGAAGTGGAGGTGGGGTGGCAAGAGACCCAGTACTTC,CSVEVEVGWQETQYF
NA,TRBJ2-5,NA,TRBV20-1,TGCAGTGCCGAACGGGGAGAGACCCAGTACTTC,CSAERGETQYF
once,TRBJ2-5,TRBD2,TRBV11-3,TGTGCCAGCAGCCCAGGGACTAGCGGGGGGCAGACCCAGTACTTC,CASSPGTSGGQTQYF
NA,TRBJ1-5,NA,TRBV2,TGTGCCAGCAGTGAAAGGGGTTATAGCAATCAGCCCCAGCATTTT,CASSERGYSNQPQHF
NA,TRBJ2-1,TRBD2,TRBV5-4,TGTGCCAGCAGCTTGGAACTAGCGGGGTACAATGAGCAGTTCTTC,CASSLELAGYNEQFF
NA,TRBJ1-1,NA,TRBV5-6,TGTGCCAGCAGCTTGATCCAGGCCTGGGGACGTGGGGCTTTCTTT,CASSLIQAWGRGAFF
NA,TRBJ1-5,TRBD1,TRBV19,TGTGCCAGTAGTGCAGGGGGGGGTAGCAATCAGCCCCAGCATTTT,CASSAGGGSNQPQHF
NA,TRBJ2-1,NA,TRBV10-3,TGTGCCATCAGTGGGGATCTTAATGAGCAGTTCTTC,CAISGDLNEQFF
NA,TRBJ2-7,TRBD1,TRBV10-1,TGCGCCAGCAGTGACGGGCAGGGGGCCGACGAGCAGTACTTC,CASSDGQGADEQYF
NA,TRBJ1-3,NA,TRBV9,TGTGCCAGCAGCGTAGCTGAAACAGGGCTTGGAAACACCATATATTTT,CASSVAETGLGNTIYF
NA,TRBJ2-4,NA,TRBV2,TGTGCCAGCAGGGAGATAAAAAACATTCAGTACTTC,CASREIKNIQYF
NA,TRBJ1-1,TRBD1,TRBV5-6,TGTGCCAGCAGCCCCGACAGGGGGCGGGACACTGAAGCTTTCTTT,CASSPDRGRDTEAFF
NA,TRBJ2-7,NA,TRBV10-3,TGTGCCATCAGTGAAAGAGGGTCTTCCTACGAGCAGTACTTC,CAISERGSSYEQYF
NA,TRBJ2-2,TRBD2,TRBV5-8,TGTGCCAGCTCCCTCTGGGGGGGGAACACCGGGGAGCTGTTTTTT,CASSLWGGNTGELFF
few,TRBJ2-3,TRBD2,TRBV9,TGTGCCAGCAGCCCTAGCGGGGGGGGCACAGATACGCAGTATTTT,CASSPSGGGTDTQYF
once,TRBJ2-1,NA,TRBV7-2,TGTGCCAGCAGCTTATTAGGGGGTGCCTACAATGAGCAGTTCTTC,CASSLLGGAYNEQFF
NA,TRBJ2-7,TRBD2,TRBV18,TGTGCCAGCTCACCACTGTTAACTAGCGGCCATTCCTACGAGCAGTACTTC,CASSPLLTSGHSYEQYF
NA,TRBJ2-5,TRBD1,TRBV11-2,TGTGCCAGCAACGACAGGGGGCGGGAGACCCAGTACTTC,CASNDRGRETQYF
NA,TRBJ2-7,TRBD1,TRBV7-2,TGTGCCAGCAGCTACCGGGACAGGGGCAGAAGTAGGCTGTACTTC,CASSYRDRGRSRLYF
NA,TRBJ1-2,NA,TRBV4-2,TGTGCCAGCAGCGACCGACCCGGAAACAACTATGGCTACACCTTC,CASSDRPGNNYGYTF
few,TRBJ2-2,NA,TRBV7-8,TGTGCCAGCAGCTCGAGGGGGGCCGGCGGGGAGCTGTTTTTT,CASSSRGAGGELFF
NA,TRBJ2-3,NA,TRBV11-1,TGTGCCAGCAGCCCACAGGGCTATGGAGATACGCAGTATTTT,CASSPQGYGDTQYF
few,TRBJ2-1,TRBD1,TRBV7-6,TGTGCCAGCAGCGGCGCTGACAGGGTGTTTATGCATGAGCAGTTCTTC,CASSGADRVFMHEQFF
NA,TRBJ1-1,NA,TRBV11-2,TGTGCCAGCAGCTTAGCGCGGGGGCGGGGGAACACTGAAGCTTTCTTT,CASSLARGRGNTEAFF
NA,TRBJ1-5,NA,TRBV6-6,TGTGCCAGCAGTTACTCAGGGGGTGATAGCAATCAGCCCCAGCATTTT,CASSYSGGDSNQPQHF
few,TRBJ2-7,NA,TRBV5-1,TGCGCCAGCAGCTCGGGACTTTTATACGAGCAGTACTTC,CASSSGLLYEQYF
NA,TRBJ2-7,TRBD2,TRBV4-2,TGTGCCAGCAGCCAAGATGAGGCGACTAGCGGGGGCGAGCAGTACTTC,CASSQDEATSGGEQYF
NA,TRBJ2-7,NA,TRBV7-9,TGTGCCACCGGGGTTGTGGGTTCCTACGAGCAGTACTTC,CATGVVGSYEQYF
few,TRBJ2-7,NA,TRBV7-3,TGTGCCAGCAGCTTAGAGCAGTACTTC,CASSLEQYF
NA,TRBJ1-5,NA,TRBV18,TGTGCCAGCTCACCAGGGGCAGGGGATCAGCCCCAGCATTTT,CASSPGAGDQPQHF
NA,TRBJ1-1,NA,TRBV7-9,TGTGCCAGCAGCCTAAATACGTTTTACACTGAAGCTTTCTTT,CASSLNTFYTEAFF
once,TRBJ2-7,TRBD1,TRBV6-1,TGTGCCAGCAGTTATTCAGGGGGCGGCGACGAGCAGTACTTC,CASSYSGGGDEQYF
NA,TRBJ1-5,NA,TRBV5-1,TGCGCCAGCAGCTTGTACACAGGGTTTCAGCCCCAGCATTTT,CASSLYTGFQPQHF
once,TRBJ2-3,NA,TRBV15,TGTGCCACCAGCAGAGATCTCCGCACAGATACGCAGTATTTT,CATSRDLRTDTQYF
NA,TRBJ2-2,NA,TRBV30,TGTGCCTGGAGTCCCTTCCGAGGGCAAAACGGGGAGCTGTTTTTT,CAWSPFRGQNGELFF
NA,TRBJ2-7,TRBD2,TRBV5-6,TGTGCCAGCAGCTCCAAAGGGAGCGGGGGAGAGTACTTC,CASSSKGSGGEYF
NA,TRBJ2-3,NA,TRBV11-2,TGTGCCGGCGCCCCAGCGGCTAGCACAGATACGCAGTATTTT,CAGAPAASTDTQYF
medium-sized,TRBJ1-4,TRBD1,TRBV7-2,TGTGCCAGCAGCTCGGAGGGGGCGACTAATGAAAAACTGTTTTTT,CASSSEGATNEKLFF
NA,TRBJ1-5,TRBD1,TRBV19,TGTGCCACCATCGGACAGGGAGGCGCAAGGGGTCAGCCCCAGCATTTT,CATIGQGGARGQPQHF
NA,TRBJ2-1,TRBD1,TRBV5-4,TGTGCCAGCAGCGAAGATCCGCAGGGGGAAGAGCAGTTCTTC,CASSEDPQGEEQFF
once,TRBJ1-2,NA,TRBV19,TGTGCCAGTAGTATGGGCCGCACAGCTGGTTCTGGCTACACCTTC,CASSMGRTAGSGYTF
NA,TRBJ1-2,NA,TRBV21-1,TGTGCCAGCAGCAAAGAACGAAAAGGGGGAGGGGGAGATGGCTACACCTTC,CASSKERKGGGGDGYTF
few,TRBJ2-7,NA,TRBV30,TGTGCCTGGAGTGTAGGTGATCTGGGAAGCTCCTACGAGCAGTACTTC,CAWSVGDLGSSYEQYF
NA,TRBJ1-4,NA,TRBV15,TGTGCCACCAGCAGAGATCGGGTGCGGGCTAATGAAAAACTGTTTTTT,CATSRDRVRANEKLFF
NA,TRBJ2-2,NA,TRBV4-1,TGCGCCAGCAGCCAAGATTGGCTAGCAACCGGGGAGCTGTTTTTT,CASSQDWLATGELFF